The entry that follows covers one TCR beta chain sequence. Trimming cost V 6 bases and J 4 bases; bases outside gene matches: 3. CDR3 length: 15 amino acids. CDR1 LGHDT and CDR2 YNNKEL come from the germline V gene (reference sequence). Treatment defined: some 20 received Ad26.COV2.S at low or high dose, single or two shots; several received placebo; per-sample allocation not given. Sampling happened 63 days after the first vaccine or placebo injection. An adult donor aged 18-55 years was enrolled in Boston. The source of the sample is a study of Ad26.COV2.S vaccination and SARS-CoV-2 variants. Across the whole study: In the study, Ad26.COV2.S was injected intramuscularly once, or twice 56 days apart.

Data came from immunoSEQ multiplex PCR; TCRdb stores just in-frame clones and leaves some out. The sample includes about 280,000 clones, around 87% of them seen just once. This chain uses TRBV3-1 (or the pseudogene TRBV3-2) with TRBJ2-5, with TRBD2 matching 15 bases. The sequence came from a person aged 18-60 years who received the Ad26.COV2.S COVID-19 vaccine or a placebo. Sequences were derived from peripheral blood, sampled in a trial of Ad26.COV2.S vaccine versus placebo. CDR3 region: CASRRTSGGGETQYF. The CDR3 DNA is TGTGCCAGCAGGCGGACTAGCGGGGGGGGAGAGACCCAGTACTTC.